Included here is one TCR beta chain sequence, with context. Its specificity is not known. An end of the junction does not agree with germline; a read error may underlie this. Via MiXCR, TCRdb re-called the RT-PCR reads, giving one row per CDR3 protein. The sample contains about 520,000 distinct CDR3 sequences, about a tenth of which appear only once. These data originate in a study of response to subunit inactivated influenza vaccine. Study conclusions and caveats: New T cells are recruited in small numbers by each seasonal influenza vaccination, according to the authors' suggestion.

Germline lookup yields CDR1 MDHEN and CDR2 SYDVKM. The CDR3 contains 13 residues. V and J are TRBV28 and TRBJ2-7; D is uncertain. The source was PBMCs from blood, collected 45 days after vaccination. This TCR was sampled from a man aged 45-60 years who received an inactivated influenza vaccine. As DNA, the CDR3 is TGTGTCACCCCCCGGCAACCACCCTACGGGCAGTACTTC. This translates into CVTPRQPPYGQYF. Looking up the rest from reference TRBV28 and TRBJ2-7 gives the full variable domain: DVKVTQSSRYLVKRTGEKVFLECVQDMDHENMFWYRQDPGLGLRLIYFSYDVKMKEKGDIPEGYSVSREKKERFSLILESASTNQTSMYLCVTPRQPPYGQYFGPGTRLTVT.